This TCR beta chain was documented in a study of OX40 agonist ivuxolimab in advanced cancers. Sequenced by immunoSEQ multiplex PCR; TCRdb stores in-frame clones only, minus some. The sample includes about 46,000 clones, about 90% seen only once; the top ten take 50% to 60%. Whole-study results and caveats: The authors did not determine the antigen specificity of the expanded peripheral T cells. In the 0.1 to 3.0 mg/kg range, CD4+ and CD8+ blood T cells had expanded clonally by week 6.

Trimming cost V 1 base and J 6 bases, with 15 bases left between them. The V gene's germline CDR1 is MGHRA and CDR2 YSYEKL. The CDR3 loop spans 15 amino acids. This clone was observed a few times. Its antigen remains unidentified. Sequenced material: CD4+ or CD8+ T cells sorted from blood, taken in a trial of the OX40 agonist ivuxolimab. The receptor comes from an adult with an advanced solid tumor such as melanoma, head and neck, liver or kidney cancer. This rearrangement joins TRBV4-1 to TRBJ1-2, with TRBD1 as a possible D gene (6 bases). Here the CDR3 reads CASSQVPGAKNGYTF. The CDR3 coding sequence is TGCGCCAGCAGCCAAGTACCGGGGGCGAAGAATGGCTACACCTTC.